This T cell receptor (beta chain) was profiled in a study of T cell repertoires in cytomegalovirus infection. Background on the study: Recently identified HLA-C-restricted CMV epitopes and well-studied HLA-B-restricted CMV epitopes were used by the study. It was the public TCR beta signatures that indicated both CMV infection and matching HLA type. Findings of the study overall: Clonotype analysis showed dominance of the ex vivo response by HLA-C-restricted CMV-specific TCR beta clonotypes. Summed frequency of public TCR beta families distinguished CMV carriers with the relevant HLA.

TCRdb called the reads again in MiXCR, with one record for every CDR3 protein. The sample holds hundreds of thousands of distinct CDR3 sequences; around 35% are singletons and the top ten take 15% to 20%. CDR3 size: 17 residues. The germline V gene encodes CDR1 LNHDA and CDR2 SQIVND (reference sequence). V lost 5 bases, J lost 5 bases, and 17 bases stayed unmatched. In the case of this clonotype: Its cognate antigen is unknown.

The receptor was derived from a human donor in good health (CMV status not recorded). Some clones in this sample may be carry-over from other donors' samples. The chain recombines TRBV19 with TRBJ1-2; the match to TRBD1 covers 7 bases. The source was cultured PBMCs, collected from culture after CMV antigen stimulation. CDR3 residues: CASSLPTGSVSLYGYTF. For the CDR3, the DNA is TGTGCCAGTAGTCTACCGACAGGGAGTGTCTCATTGTATGGCTACACCTTC.